The 10 T cell receptor beta chains listed next were all sequenced from one sample in a study of T cell changes during pregnancy in multiple sclerosis. The table came from immunoSEQ multiplex PCR; TCRdb's copy has only in-frame clones and leaves some out. The sample gives roughly 100,000 clones, 85% to 95% of which show up once; roughly 1.5% is in the top ten. Here the sequenced sample was peripheral blood, taken after pregnancy. The receptors were gathered from a female donor with multiple sclerosis, enrolled in a pregnancy study.

This clone was counted a few times. V gene TRBV30 combines with J gene TRBJ2-7; perhaps TRBD2 as D (5 bases). Trimming shortened V by 4 bases and J by 2 bases, and 15 bases separated the two germline ends. The CDR3 is made up of 14 amino acids. Germline V gene data show CDR1 as GTSNPN and CDR2 as SVGIG (reference sequence). In nucleotides, the CDR3 is TGTGCCTGGACCGACCCGCCGGGAACCTACGAGCAGTACTTC. Encoded protein: CAWTDPPGTYEQYF.

The chain links TRBV7-9 to TRBJ2-7; 11 bases fit TRBD1. V dropped 1 base and J dropped 3; count of bases not matched to a gene: 5. Per germline, CDR1 SEHNR and CDR2 FQNEAQ (reference sequence). This CDR3 is 16 amino acids long. DNA of the CDR3: TGTGCCAGCAGCTTAGTGAGGACAGGGGGCTACTACGAGCAGTACTTC. Its protein product is CASSLVRTGGYYEQYF.

The V and J genes are TRBV6-5 and TRBJ1-3, with D possibly being TRBD1 (6 bases). Trimming left V 6 bases short and J 3 bases short, with 15 bases between. The CDR3 runs to 15 residues. The germline CDR1 and CDR2 sequences are MNHEY and SVGAGI. The DNA of the CDR3 is TGTGCCAGCAGGAAGTCCCAGGGGAATGGAAACACCATATATTTT. This codes for CASRKSQGNGNTIYF.

The V call is TRBV29-1, the J call TRBJ1-6; 9 bases are shared with TRBD1. The CDR3 length is 13 residues. V shed 6 bases, J shed 7 bases, and the junction held 4 bases outside the gene matches. Germline V gene lookup returns CDR1 SQVTM and CDR2 ANQGSEA. CDR3 sequence (DNA): TGCAGCGTGGTGACAGGGGGAAATTCACCCCTCCACTTT. Its translation: CSVVTGGNSPLHF.

This clone was detected a few times. V and J are TRBV5-1 and TRBJ1-2; possibly TRBD1 for D (5 bases). CDR1 is SGHRS, CDR2 YFSETQ, per germline. The CDR3 is 12 amino acids. Trimming pared 7 bases from V and 4 bases from J, leaving 11 bases between. The chain's CDR3 is CASGDQGYGYTF. For the CDR3, the DNA is TGCGCCAGCGGGGATCAGGGCTATGGCTACACCTTC.

This clone appeared a single time. The genes are TRBV9 and TRBJ2-2; TRBD1 aligns across 7 bases. V shed 0 bases and J 6 bases; nucleotides not matched to a gene: 8. CDR3 length equals 16 residues. CDR1 and CDR2 from the germline V gene are SGDLS and YYNGEE. Written as DNA, the CDR3 is TGTGCCAGCAGCGTAGGGTCAGGGGGTGTTGCCGGGGAGCTGTTTTTT. Protein product: CASSVGSGGVAGELFF. The entire variable domain, with the rest obtained from reference TRBV9 and TRBJ2-2, is as follows: DSGVTQTPKHLITATGQRVTLRCSPRSGDLSVYWYQQSLDQGLQFLIQYYNGEERAKGNILERFSAQQFPDLHSELNLSSLELGDSALYFCASSVGSGGVAGELFFGEGSRLTVL.

The chain has TRBV7-9 and TRBJ2-7; 8 bases fit TRBD1. V was clipped by 1 base and J by 5 bases; unmatched bases: 7. The CDR3 totals 15 residues. CDR1 and CDR2 (germline): SEHNR, FQNEAQ (reference sequence). CDR3 loop: CASSLERTGNDEQYF. For the CDR3, the DNA is TGTGCCAGCAGCTTAGAACGGACAGGGAATGACGAGCAGTACTTC. The full variable domain, in which reference TRBV7-9 and TRBJ2-7 provide the parts outside the CDR3, is DTGVSQNPRHKITKRGQNVTFRCDPISEHNRLYWYRQTLGQGPEFLTYFQNEAQLEKSRLLSDRFSAERPKGSFSTLEIQRTEQGDSAMYLCASSLERTGNDEQYFGPGTRLTVT.

The chain has TRBV5-6 and TRBJ2-7; 9 nucleotides match TRBD1. The V gene end was trimmed by 3 bases and the J gene end by 1 base; junction bases not matched to a gene: 5. Germline V gene sequence: CDR1 SGHDT, CDR2 YYEEEE. The CDR3 has 15 residues. The CDR3: CASSSRDRVSYEQYF. For the CDR3, the DNA is TGTGCCAGCAGCTCCCGGGACAGGGTGTCCTACGAGCAGTACTTC.

On this clone: One end of the junction fails to match germline, which may point to a read error. V gene TRBV9 combines with J gene TRBJ1-2, with TRBD1 identical over 12 bases. The germline CDR1 and CDR2 sequences are SGDLS and YYNGEE. The CDR3 length is 14 residues. The CDR3 coding sequence is TGTGCCAGCAGCGTAGCGGGACAGGGGGCGAGTTACGCCTTC. Translation gives CASSVAGQGASYAF.

The chain links TRBV2 to TRBJ2-1; the match to TRBD1 covers 8 bases. CDR1 is SNHLY and CDR2 is FYNNEI in the germline V gene. The CDR3 consists of 13 residues. Germline trimming cut 5 bases from V and 6 bases from J; bases unmatched to any gene: 3. This CDR3 is CASSPDRVNEQFF. DNA of the CDR3: TGTGCCAGCAGTCCGGACAGGGTCAATGAGCAGTTCTTC.